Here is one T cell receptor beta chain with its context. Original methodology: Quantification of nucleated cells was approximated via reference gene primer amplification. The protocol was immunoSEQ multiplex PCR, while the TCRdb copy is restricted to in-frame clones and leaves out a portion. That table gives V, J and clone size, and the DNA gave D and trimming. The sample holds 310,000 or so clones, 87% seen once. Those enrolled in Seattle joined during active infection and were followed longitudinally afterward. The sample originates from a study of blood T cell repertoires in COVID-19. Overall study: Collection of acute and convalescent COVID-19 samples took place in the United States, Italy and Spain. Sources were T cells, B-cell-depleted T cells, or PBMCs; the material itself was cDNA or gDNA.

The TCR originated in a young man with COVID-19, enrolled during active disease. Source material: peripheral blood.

The CDR3 nucleotides are TGTGCCAGCAGTAGGGGGGACGGGACAGGGACCACAGATACGCAGTATTTT. Protein: CASSRGDGTGTTDTQYF. The V call is TRBV6-4, the J call TRBJ2-3; 9 bases map to TRBD1. The V and J ends lost 5 bases and 2 bases, in that order; junction bases with no gene match: 11. The CDR3 is made up of 17 amino acids. Germline values: CDR1 MRHNA, CDR2 SNTAGT.